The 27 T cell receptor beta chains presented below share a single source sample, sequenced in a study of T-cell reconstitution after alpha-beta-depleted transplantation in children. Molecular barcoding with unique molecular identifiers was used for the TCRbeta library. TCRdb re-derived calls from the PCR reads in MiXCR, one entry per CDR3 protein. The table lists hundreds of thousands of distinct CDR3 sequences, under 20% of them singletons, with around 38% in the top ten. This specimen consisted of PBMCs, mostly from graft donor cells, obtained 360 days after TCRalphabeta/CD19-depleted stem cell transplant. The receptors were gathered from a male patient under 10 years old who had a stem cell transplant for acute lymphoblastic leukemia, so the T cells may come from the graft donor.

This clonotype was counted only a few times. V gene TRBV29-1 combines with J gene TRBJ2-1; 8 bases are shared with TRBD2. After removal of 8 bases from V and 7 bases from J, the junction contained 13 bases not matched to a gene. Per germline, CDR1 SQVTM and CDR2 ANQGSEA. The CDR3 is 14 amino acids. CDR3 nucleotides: TGCAGCTCGTACCCAAGCGGGAGTAAGAATGAGCAGTTCTTC. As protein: CSSYPSGSKNEQFF.

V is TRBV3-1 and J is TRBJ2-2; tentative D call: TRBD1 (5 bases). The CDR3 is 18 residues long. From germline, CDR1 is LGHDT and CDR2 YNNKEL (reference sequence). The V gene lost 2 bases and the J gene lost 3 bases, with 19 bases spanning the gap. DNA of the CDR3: TGTGCCAGCAGCCAAAGGCCCTCAGGGTCTCTTGACACCGGGGAGCTGTTTTTT. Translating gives CASSQRPSGSLDTGELFF.

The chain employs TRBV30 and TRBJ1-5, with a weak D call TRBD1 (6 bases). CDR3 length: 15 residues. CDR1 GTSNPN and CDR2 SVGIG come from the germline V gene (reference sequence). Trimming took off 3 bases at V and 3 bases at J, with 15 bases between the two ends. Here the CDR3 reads CAWSPGGRNNQPQHF. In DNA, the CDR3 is TGTGCCTGGAGCCCGGGGGGCCGAAACAATCAGCCCCAGCATTTT.

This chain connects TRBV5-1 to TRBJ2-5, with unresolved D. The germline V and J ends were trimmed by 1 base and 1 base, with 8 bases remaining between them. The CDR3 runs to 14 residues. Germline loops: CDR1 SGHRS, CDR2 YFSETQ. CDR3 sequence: CASSLRSFQETQYF. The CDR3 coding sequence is TGCGCCAGCAGCTTGAGGAGCTTCCAAGAGACCCAGTACTTC.

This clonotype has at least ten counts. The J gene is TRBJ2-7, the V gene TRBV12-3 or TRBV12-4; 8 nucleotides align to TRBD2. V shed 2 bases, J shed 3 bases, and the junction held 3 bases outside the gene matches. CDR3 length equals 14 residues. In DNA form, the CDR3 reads TGTGCCAGCAGTTTAAGCGGGAGTGTCTACGAGCAGTACTTC. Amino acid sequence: CASSLSGSVYEQYF.

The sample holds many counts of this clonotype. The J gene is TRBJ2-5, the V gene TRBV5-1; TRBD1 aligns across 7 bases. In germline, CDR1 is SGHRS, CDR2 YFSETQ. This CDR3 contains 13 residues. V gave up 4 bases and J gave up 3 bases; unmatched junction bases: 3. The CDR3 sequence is CASSPGTEETQYF. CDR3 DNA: TGCGCCAGCAGCCCCGGGACAGAAGAGACCCAGTACTTC.

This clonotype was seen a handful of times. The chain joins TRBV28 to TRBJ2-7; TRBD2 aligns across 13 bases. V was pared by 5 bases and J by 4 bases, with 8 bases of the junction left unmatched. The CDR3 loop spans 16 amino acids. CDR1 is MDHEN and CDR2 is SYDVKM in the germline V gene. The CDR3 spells CASSPRTSGRNYEQYF. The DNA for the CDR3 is TGTGCCAGCAGTCCTCGGACTAGCGGGAGAAATTACGAGCAGTACTTC.

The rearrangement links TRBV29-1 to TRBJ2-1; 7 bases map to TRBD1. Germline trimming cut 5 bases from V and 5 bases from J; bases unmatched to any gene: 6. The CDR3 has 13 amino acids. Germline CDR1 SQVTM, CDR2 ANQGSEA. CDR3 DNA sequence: TGCAGCGTTTTGACAGGGTCCAACAATGAGCAGTTCTTC. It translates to CSVLTGSNNEQFF.

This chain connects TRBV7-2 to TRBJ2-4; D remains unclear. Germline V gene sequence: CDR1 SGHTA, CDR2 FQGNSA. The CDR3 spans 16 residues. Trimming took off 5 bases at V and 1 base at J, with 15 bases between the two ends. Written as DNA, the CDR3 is TGTGCCAGCAGCGGTGGCCTGGTCCTGGCCAAAAACATTCAGTACTTC. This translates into CASSGGLVLAKNIQYF.

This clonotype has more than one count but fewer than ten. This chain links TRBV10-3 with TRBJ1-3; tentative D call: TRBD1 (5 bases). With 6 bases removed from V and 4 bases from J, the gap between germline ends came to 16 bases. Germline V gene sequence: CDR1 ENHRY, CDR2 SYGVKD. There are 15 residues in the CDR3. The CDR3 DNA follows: TGTGCCATCAGCCCCGACAGAGTCCTGGGAAACACCATATATTTT. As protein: CAISPDRVLGNTIYF.

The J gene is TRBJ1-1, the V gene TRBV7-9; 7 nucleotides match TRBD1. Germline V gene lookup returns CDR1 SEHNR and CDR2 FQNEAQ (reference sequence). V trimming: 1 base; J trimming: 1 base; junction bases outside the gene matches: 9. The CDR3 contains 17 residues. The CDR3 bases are TGTGCCAGCAGCTTAGTGGCCCTGACAGGGAAGAACACTGAAGCTTTCTTT. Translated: CASSLVALTGKNTEAFF. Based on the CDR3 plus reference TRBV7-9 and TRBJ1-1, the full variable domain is DTGVSQNPRHKITKRGQNVTFRCDPISEHNRLYWYRQTLGQGPEFLTYFQNEAQLEKSRLLSDRFSAERPKGSFSTLEIQRTEQGDSAMYLCASSLVALTGKNTEAFFGQGTRLTVV.

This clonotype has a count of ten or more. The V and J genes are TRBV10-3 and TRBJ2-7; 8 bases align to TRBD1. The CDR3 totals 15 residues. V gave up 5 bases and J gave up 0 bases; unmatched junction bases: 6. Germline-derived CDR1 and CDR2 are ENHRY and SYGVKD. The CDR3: CAISTRGTGSYEQYF. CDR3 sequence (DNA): TGTGCCATCAGTACCCGCGGGACAGGCTCCTACGAGCAGTACTTC.

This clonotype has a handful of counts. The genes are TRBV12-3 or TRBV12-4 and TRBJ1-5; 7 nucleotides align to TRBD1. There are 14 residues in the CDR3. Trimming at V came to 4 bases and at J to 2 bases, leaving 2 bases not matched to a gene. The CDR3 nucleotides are TGTGCCAGCAGTTGGGACAGACGCAATCAGCCCCAGCATTTT. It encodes CASSWDRRNQPQHF.

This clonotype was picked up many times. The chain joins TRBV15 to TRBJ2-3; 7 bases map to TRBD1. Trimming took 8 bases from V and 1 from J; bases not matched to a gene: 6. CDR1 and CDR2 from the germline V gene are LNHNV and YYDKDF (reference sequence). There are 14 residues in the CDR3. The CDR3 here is CATARTGGTDTQYF. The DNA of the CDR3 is TGTGCCACCGCCCGCACAGGGGGCACAGATACGCAGTATTTT.

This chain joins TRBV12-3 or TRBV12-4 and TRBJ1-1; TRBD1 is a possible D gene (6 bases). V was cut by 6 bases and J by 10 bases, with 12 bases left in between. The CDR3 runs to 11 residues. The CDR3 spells CASRRGGIAFF. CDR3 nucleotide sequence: TGTGCCAGCAGAAGGGGGGGAATAGCTTTCTTT.

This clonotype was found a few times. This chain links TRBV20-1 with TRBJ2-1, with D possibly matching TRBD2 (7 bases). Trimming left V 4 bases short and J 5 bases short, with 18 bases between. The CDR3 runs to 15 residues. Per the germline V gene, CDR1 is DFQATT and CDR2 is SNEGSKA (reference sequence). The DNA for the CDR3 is TGCAGTGCTATAGGGTGGCAGGGGAGGGACAATGAGCAGTTCTTC. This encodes CSAIGWQGRDNEQFF.

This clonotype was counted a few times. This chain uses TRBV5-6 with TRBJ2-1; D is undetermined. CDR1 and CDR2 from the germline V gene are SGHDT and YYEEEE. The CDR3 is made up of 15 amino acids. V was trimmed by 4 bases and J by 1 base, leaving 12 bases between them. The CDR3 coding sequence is TGTGCCAGCAGCCTCGACTTAGGATCCTACAATGAGCAGTTCTTC. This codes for CASSLDLGSYNEQFF.

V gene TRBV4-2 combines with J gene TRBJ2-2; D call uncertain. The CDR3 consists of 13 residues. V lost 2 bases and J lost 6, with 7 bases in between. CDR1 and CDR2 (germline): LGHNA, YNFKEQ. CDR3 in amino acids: CASSQWGAGELFF. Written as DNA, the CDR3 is TGTGCCAGCAGCCAATGGGGTGCCGGGGAGCTGTTTTTT.

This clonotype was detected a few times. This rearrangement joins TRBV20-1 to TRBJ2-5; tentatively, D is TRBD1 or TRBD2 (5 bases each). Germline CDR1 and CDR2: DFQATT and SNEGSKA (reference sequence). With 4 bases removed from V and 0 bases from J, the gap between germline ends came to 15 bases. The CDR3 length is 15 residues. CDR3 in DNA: TGCAGTGCTACCAGGGACGGGTCGTACCAAGAGACCCAGTACTTC. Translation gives CSATRDGSYQETQYF.

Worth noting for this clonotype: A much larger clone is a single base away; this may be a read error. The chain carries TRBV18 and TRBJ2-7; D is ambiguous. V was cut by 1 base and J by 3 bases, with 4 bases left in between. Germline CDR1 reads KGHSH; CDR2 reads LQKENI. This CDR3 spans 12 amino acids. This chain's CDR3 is CASSPRNYEQYF. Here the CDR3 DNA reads TGTGCCAGCTCACCACGAAACTACGAGCAGTACTTC.

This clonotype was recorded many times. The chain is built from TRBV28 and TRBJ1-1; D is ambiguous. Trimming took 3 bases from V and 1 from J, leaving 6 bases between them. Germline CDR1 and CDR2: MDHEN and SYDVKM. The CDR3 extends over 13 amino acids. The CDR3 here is CASSFRPNTEAFF. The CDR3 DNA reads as TGTGCCAGCAGTTTCCGCCCGAACACTGAAGCTTTCTTT.

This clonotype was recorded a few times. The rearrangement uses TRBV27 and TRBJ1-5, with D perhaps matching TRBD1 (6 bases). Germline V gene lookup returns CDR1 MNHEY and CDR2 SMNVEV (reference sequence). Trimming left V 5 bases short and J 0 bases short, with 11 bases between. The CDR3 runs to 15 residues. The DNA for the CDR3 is TGTGCCAGCAGTAACGACAGGCTTAGCAATCAGCCCCAGCATTTT. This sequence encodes CASSNDRLSNQPQHF.

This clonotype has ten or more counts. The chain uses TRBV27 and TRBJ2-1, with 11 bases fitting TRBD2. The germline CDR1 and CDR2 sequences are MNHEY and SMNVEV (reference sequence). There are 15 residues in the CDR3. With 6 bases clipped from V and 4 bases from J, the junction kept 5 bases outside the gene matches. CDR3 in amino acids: CASRMRLAGYNEQFF. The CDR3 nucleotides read TGTGCCAGCAGAATGAGACTAGCGGGGTACAATGAGCAGTTCTTC.

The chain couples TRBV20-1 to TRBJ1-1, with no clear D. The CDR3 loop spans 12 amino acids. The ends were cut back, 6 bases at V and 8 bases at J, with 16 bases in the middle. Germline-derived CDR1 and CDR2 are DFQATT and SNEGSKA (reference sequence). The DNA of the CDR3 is TGCAGTGCCCCGAGATCCGGCTGGGAAGCTTTCTTT. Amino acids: CSAPRSGWEAFF.

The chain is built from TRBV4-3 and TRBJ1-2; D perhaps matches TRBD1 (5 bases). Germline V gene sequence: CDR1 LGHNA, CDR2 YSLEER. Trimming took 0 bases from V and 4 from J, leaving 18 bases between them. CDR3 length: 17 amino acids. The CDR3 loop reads CASSQDPGPMGSYGYTF. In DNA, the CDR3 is TGCGCCAGCAGCCAAGATCCGGGGCCAATGGGTAGCTATGGCTACACCTTC.

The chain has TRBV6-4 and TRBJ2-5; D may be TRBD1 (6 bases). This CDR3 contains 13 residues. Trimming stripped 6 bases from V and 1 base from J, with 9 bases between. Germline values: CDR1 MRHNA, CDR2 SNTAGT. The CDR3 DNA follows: TGTGCCAGCAGGCCGGACAGCCAAGAGACCCAGTACTTC. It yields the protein CASRPDSQETQYF.

CDR3 bases: TGCGCCAGCAGCCAAGACGTGACTAGTGGGAGTGAGCAGTTCTTC. Translating it yields CASSQDVTSGSEQFF. The gene calls are TRBV4-3 and TRBJ2-1; D may be TRBD2 (6 bases). Between the trimmed V and J ends, which lost 0 bases and 9 bases, there was a span of 15 bases. This CDR3 is built from 15 residues. The germline CDR1 and CDR2 sequences are LGHNA and YSLEER.